These 28 T cell receptor beta chains share one sample of origin, sequenced in a study of blood T cells in healthy people across ages. The authors ran a second PCR of roughly 6 to 12 cycles using a sample-barcoded 5' primer and a J-beta primer mix. TCRdb re-analysed the 5' RACE reads in MiXCR, keeping a single row per CDR3 protein. This sample has about 930,000 distinct CDR3 sequences, with about 27% found just once. These data are also associated with another study on T cells of mothers and their children.

What was sequenced was blood. These receptor sequences come from a woman aged 40 to 50 in good health.

The chain links TRBV14 to TRBJ2-1; the D is unclear. Trimming pared 0 bases from V and 10 bases from J, leaving 13 bases between. The CDR3 has 14 amino acids. Germline assignment: CDR1 SGHDN and CDR2 FVKESK. The CDR3 here is CASSQEADLGEQFF. The DNA for the CDR3 is TGTGCCAGCAGCCAAGAGGCAGATTTGGGGGAGCAGTTCTTC. The full variable domain, its missing parts supplied by reference TRBV14 and TRBJ2-1, is EAGVTQFPSHSVIEKGQTVTLRCDPISGHDNLYWYRRVMGKEIKFLLHFVKESKQDESGMPNNRFLAERTGGTYSTLKVQPAELEDSGVYFCASSQEADLGEQFFGPGTRLTVL.

This rearrangement joins TRBV9 to TRBJ1-2; D remains ambiguous. The germline V and J ends were trimmed by 1 base and 3 bases, with 4 bases remaining between them. The CDR3 loop spans 12 amino acids. Germline-derived CDR1 and CDR2 are SGDLS and YYNGEE. CDR3 nucleotide sequence: TGTGCCAGCAGCGTACCTGACTATGGCTACACCTTC. Protein sequence: CASSVPDYGYTF.

The chain couples TRBV4-1 to TRBJ2-7; D gene ambiguous. Trimming shortened V by 0 bases and J by 6 bases, and 18 bases separated the two germline ends. This CDR3 has 16 amino acids. Germline CDR1 MGHRA, CDR2 YSYEKL. CDR3 sequence: CASSQDRIAPGREQYF. In DNA form, the CDR3 reads TGCGCCAGCAGCCAAGATCGGATCGCCCCAGGTCGCGAGCAGTACTTC.

This clonotype showed up just a few times. The rearrangement links TRBV5-1 to TRBJ2-7; D possibly corresponds to TRBD2 (5 bases). The CDR3 consists of 16 residues. Germline V CDR1 and CDR2: SGHRS, YFSETQ. V lost 4 bases and J 2 bases, leaving 19 bases between the germline ends. CDR3 DNA sequence: TGCGCCAGCAGCCTTGGACTGACTATGACAACCTACGAGCAGTACTTC. Its protein is CASSLGLTMTTYEQYF.

Comments on this clonotype: At one end, the junction sequence differs from germline, possibly due to a read error. This chain uses TRBV7-9 with TRBJ2-7; 9 nucleotides align to TRBD1. CDR1 SEHNR and CDR2 FQNEAQ come from the germline V gene (reference sequence). This CDR3 is 14 amino acids long. The CDR3 loop is CTSSTKGQGYEQYF. In DNA form, the CDR3 reads TGTACCAGCAGCACGAAGGGACAGGGCTACGAGCAGTACTTC.

The table lists this clonotype with many counts. The chain recombines TRBV20-1 with TRBJ2-5; D may correspond to TRBD1 or TRBD2 (5 bases each). The germline V and J ends were trimmed by 0 bases and 1 base, with 9 bases remaining between them. Germline CDR1 reads DFQATT; CDR2 reads SNEGSKA (reference sequence). The CDR3 covers 14 residues. CDR3 in amino acids: CSARDLGTQETQYF. CDR3 sequence (DNA): TGCAGTGCTAGAGATCTGGGGACCCAAGAGACCCAGTACTTC.

This clonotype was counted between two and nine times. The gene calls are TRBV20-1 and TRBJ1-2, with D perhaps TRBD1 (6 bases). The germline V and J ends were trimmed by 1 base and 7 bases, with 19 bases remaining between them. This CDR3 is 15 amino acids long. CDR1 DFQATT and CDR2 SNEGSKA come from the germline V gene (reference sequence). The CDR3 DNA reads as TGCAGTGCTAGAGTTGAGCTTAGGGCCAGGGGTGGCTACACCTTC. Translating gives CSARVELRARGGYTF.

As for this clonotype: It may be a read error: a sequence one base away is much more abundant. The chain couples TRBV6-6 to TRBJ1-1, with no clear D. CDR3 length: 12 amino acids. Germline-derived CDR1 and CDR2 are MNHNY and SVGAGI (reference sequence). V shed 2 bases and J shed 4 bases, with 5 bases lying between them. CDR3 region: CASSYESTEAFF. The DNA of the CDR3 is TGTGCCAGCAGTTACGAAAGCACTGAAGCTTTCTTT.

This clonotype has a handful of counts. Since a much larger clone is just one base distant, this may be a read error. The CDR3 nucleotides are TGCGCCAGCAGCTTTTCTAGCGGGGAGCCCTACAATGAGCAGTTCTTC. It codes for CASSFSSGEPYNEQFF. The chain has TRBV5-1 and TRBJ2-1, with 9 positions matching TRBD2. This CDR3 is built from 16 residues. The V segment lost 2 bases and the J segment 2 bases; nucleotides outside the gene matches: 5. Germline lookup yields CDR1 SGHRS and CDR2 YFSETQ.

The chain carries TRBV5-1 and TRBJ2-5; D not certain. CDR1 is SGHRS, CDR2 YFSETQ, per germline. The germline V and J ends were trimmed by 0 bases and 10 bases, with 10 bases remaining between them. The CDR3 is 12 amino acids. In DNA form, the CDR3 reads TGCGCCAGCAGCTTGGAAGCTCTTCGCCAGTACTTC. This translates into CASSLEALRQYF.

This clonotype was seen ten or more times. The chain employs TRBV24-1 and TRBJ2-1; 8 nucleotides line up with TRBD1. The V segment lost 6 bases and the J segment 1 base; nucleotides outside the gene matches: 7. CDR1 and CDR2 (germline): KGHDR, SFDVKD. CDR3 length: 16 amino acids. CDR3 bases: TGTGCCACCAGTTCCCCGGGACAGGCGTCCTACAATGAGCAGTTCTTC. Translation gives CATSSPGQASYNEQFF.

This clonotype was recorded many times. This chain links TRBV29-1 with TRBJ2-5; 9 nucleotides agree with TRBD2. This CDR3 is built from 18 residues. V shed 0 bases, J shed 5 bases, and the junction held 16 bases outside the gene matches. Germline CDR1 SQVTM, CDR2 ANQGSEA. The CDR3 protein is CSVEERASGAGMEETQYF. The CDR3 DNA sequence: TGCAGCGTTGAAGAAAGGGCTAGCGGGGCGGGTATGGAGGAGACCCAGTACTTC.

At least ten counts were recorded for this clonotype. The rearrangement links TRBV5-1 to TRBJ2-5; the D gene is possibly TRBD1 (6 bases). V was shortened by 3 bases and J by 5 bases, with 17 bases between the two germline ends. CDR1 and CDR2 (germline): SGHRS, YFSETQ. This CDR3 contains 15 residues. CDR3 DNA: TGCGCCAGCAGCTCGTCAGGGGTGTTATCGGAGACCCAGTACTTC. Amino acid sequence: CASSSSGVLSETQYF. Combining the CDR3 with reference TRBV5-1 and TRBJ2-5 gives the whole variable domain KAGVTQTPRYLIKTRGQQVTLSCSPISGHRSVSWYQQTPGQGLQFLFEYFSETQRNKGNFPGRFSGRQFSNSRSEMNVSTLELGDSALYLCASSSSGVLSETQYFGPGTRLLVL.

In its sample, this clonotype was seen a few times. A read error may be the cause here, since a much bigger clone is one base away. The gene calls are TRBV4-1 and TRBJ2-1; possibly TRBD1 or TRBD2 for D (5 bases each). This CDR3 contains 16 residues. CDR1 is MGHRA and CDR2 is YSYEKL in the germline V gene. CDR3 amino acids: CVSSQEGQGPYNEQFF. The CDR3 DNA follows: TGCGTCAGCAGCCAAGAGGGTCAGGGACCCTACAATGAGCAGTTCTTC.

The chain couples TRBV7-2 to TRBJ2-1, with TRBD2 matching over 7 bases. The germline V gene has CDR1 SGHTA and CDR2 FQGNSA. The V and J ends lost 5 bases and 4 bases, in that order; junction bases with no gene match: 8. The CDR3 consists of 15 residues. The CDR3 reads CASSPPGLTYNEQFF. CDR3 in DNA: TGTGCCAGCAGCCCCCCGGGACTAACGTACAATGAGCAGTTCTTC.

This clonotype has a handful of counts. The V call is TRBV18, the J call TRBJ2-7, with 7 nucleotides matching TRBD1. The CDR3 loop spans 13 amino acids. Germline V CDR1 and CDR2: KGHSH, LQKENI. J gave up 5 bases and V 3 bases, and 4 bases lay outside the gene matches. CDR3 sequence: CASSPTGVNEQYF. In DNA, the CDR3 is TGTGCCAGCTCACCTACAGGGGTAAACGAGCAGTACTTC.

At least ten counts were recorded for this clonotype. The chain employs TRBV7-9 and TRBJ1-5; weak D call: TRBD1 (5 bases). Germline V gene lookup returns CDR1 SEHNR and CDR2 FQNEAQ (reference sequence). The CDR3 totals 17 residues. Trimming shortened V by 1 base and J by 3 bases, and 16 bases separated the two germline ends. The CDR3 DNA is TGTGCCAGCAGCTTAGTTGGGCCAGGGAAGAACAATCAGCCCCAGCATTTT. It codes for CASSLVGPGKNNQPQHF. Supplemented by reference TRBV7-9 and TRBJ1-5, the full variable domain reads DTGVSQNPRHKITKRGQNVTFRCDPISEHNRLYWYRQTLGQGPEFLTYFQNEAQLEKSRLLSDRFSAERPKGSFSTLEIQRTEQGDSAMYLCASSLVGPGKNNQPQHFGDGTRLSIL.

This sequence joins TRBV15 and TRBJ2-1; D is unresolved. CDR3 length equals 12 residues. The V and J ends lost 0 bases and 8 bases respectively, with 5 bases between them. The V gene's germline CDR1 is LNHNV and CDR2 YYDKDF (reference sequence). The CDR3 protein is CATSRDTDEQFF. The DNA of the CDR3 is TGTGCCACCAGCAGAGATACGGATGAGCAGTTCTTC.

V usage is TRBV28 and J usage is TRBJ1-2, with a possible D match to TRBD1 (6 bases). The CDR3 runs 13 residues. Trimming took off 6 bases at V and 6 bases at J, with 14 bases between the two ends. The V gene's germline CDR1 is MDHEN and CDR2 SYDVKM. CDR3: CASRQGRVDGYTF. Here the CDR3 DNA reads TGTGCCAGCAGACAGGGAAGGGTCGATGGCTACACCTTC.

This clonotype came up a few times. V and J are TRBV9 and TRBJ2-1, with D maybe TRBD2 (5 bases). The CDR3 sequence is 13 residues long. Germline lookup yields CDR1 SGDLS and CDR2 YYNGEE. V was cut by 0 bases and J by 9 bases, with 10 bases left in between. The CDR3 sequence is CASSVEEGTEQFF. CDR3 DNA: TGTGCCAGCAGCGTAGAAGAGGGCACTGAGCAGTTCTTC. The complete variable domain, with remaining parts taken from reference TRBV9 and TRBJ2-1, reads DSGVTQTPKHLITATGQRVTLRCSPRSGDLSVYWYQQSLDQGLQFLIQYYNGEERAKGNILERFSAQQFPDLHSELNLSSLELGDSALYFCASSVEEGTEQFFGPGTRLTVL.

The chain combines TRBV30 with TRBJ2-7, with D possibly being TRBD1 (5 bases). This CDR3 has 11 amino acids. V lost 2 bases to trimming and J lost 9 bases, with 11 bases between them. CDR1 and CDR2 from the germline V gene are GTSNPN and SVGIG (reference sequence). CDR3 bases: TGTGCCTGGAGTCCGGACAAGGGGCAGTACTTC. It is translated as CAWSPDKGQYF.

This clonotype was seen repeatedly, ten times or more. This chain connects TRBV4-2 to TRBJ2-7; 7 nucleotides agree with TRBD1. CDR1 and CDR2 from the germline V gene are LGHNA and YNFKEQ. The CDR3 totals 15 residues. With V trimmed by 1 base and J by 1 base, 4 bases remained unmatched. CDR3 loop: CASSQGEQGSYEQYF. In nucleotides, the CDR3 is TGTGCCAGCAGCCAAGGCGAACAGGGGTCCTACGAGCAGTACTTC.

In the case of this clonotype: The junction departs from the called germline gene at one end, perhaps through a read error. The chain recombines TRBV7-6 with TRBJ2-4, with 9 bases that match TRBD1. The J call is doubtful: the DNA matches TRBJ2-7 better. Germline V gene data show CDR1 as SGHVS and CDR2 as FNYEAQ. The CDR3 runs 15 residues. The CDR3 DNA is TGTGCCTGCAGCCCGGGACAGGGCGGCCCCTACGAGCAGTACTTC. Translation: CACSPGQGGPYEQYF.

Concerning this clonotype: A much larger clonotype is one base distant, so this may be a read error. This chain uses TRBV7-2 with TRBJ2-3; TRBD1 matches at 9 bases. The CDR3 loop spans 15 amino acids. The V gene's germline CDR1 is SGHTA and CDR2 FQGNSA. The CDR3 protein is CASSFYGQGTDAQYF. CDR3 nucleotide sequence: TGTGCCAGCAGCTTTTATGGACAGGGGACAGATGCGCAGTATTTT. The complete variable domain, with remaining parts taken from reference TRBV7-2 and TRBJ2-3, reads GAGVSQSPSNKVTEKGKDVELRCDPISGHTALYWYRQSLGQGLEFLIYFQGNSAPDKSGLPSDRFSAERTGGSVSTLTIQRTQQEDSAVYLCASSFYGQGTDAQYFGPGTRLTVL.

V and J are TRBV5-1 and TRBJ1-1; possibly TRBD1 for D (5 bases). The CDR3 runs to 15 residues. Trimming left V 0 bases short and J 4 bases short, with 13 bases between. Per the germline V gene, CDR1 is SGHRS and CDR2 is YFSETQ. This CDR3 reads CASSLVGDQGTEAFF. The CDR3 DNA reads as TGCGCCAGCAGCTTGGTAGGGGACCAGGGCACTGAAGCTTTCTTT.

This chain connects TRBV4-3 to TRBJ2-7; 8 nucleotides match TRBD2. J gave up 3 bases and V 3 bases, and 7 bases lay outside the gene matches. This CDR3 has 15 residues. CDR1 and CDR2 from the germline V gene are LGHNA and YSLEER. The CDR3 here is CASSHQRGGHYEQYF. The CDR3 DNA follows: TGCGCCAGCAGCCATCAACGGGGGGGGCACTACGAGCAGTACTTC.

To note about this clonotype: This may be a read error: a much more frequent sequence differs by one nucleotide. CDR3 nucleotide sequence: TGCAGCGTTGACGCCGCTTTGGGGGTCAATGAGCGGTTCTTC. Protein: CSVDAALGVNERFF. This chain uses TRBV29-1 with TRBJ2-1; D may be TRBD1 or TRBD2 (5 bases each). This CDR3 has 14 amino acids. In germline, CDR1 is SQVTM, CDR2 ANQGSEA.

CDR3 sequence: CSAPNTGDYEQYF. The CDR3 nucleotides read TGCAGTGCTCCTAACACAGGAGACTACGAGCAGTACTTC. The rearrangement links TRBV20-1 to TRBJ2-7; a weak D match, TRBD1 (5 bases). The germline V and J ends were trimmed by 5 bases and 3 bases, with 14 bases remaining between them. CDR3 length equals 13 residues. The germline V gene has CDR1 DFQATT and CDR2 SNEGSKA (reference sequence).